Below, one T cell receptor beta chain is given with its context. A few counts support this clonotype. No antigen is known for it. Qualities for individual bases were not recorded, and no much larger clone is one base off. These data originate in a study of T-cell memory formation after mild COVID-19 (dated by TCRdb to the early 2020s). Regarding the complete study: TCR sequence clusters from the two donors were largely donor specific. T-cell clones expanding and contracting after mild COVID-19 in a couple of donors were tracked by longitudinal TCRalpha and TCRbeta repertoire sequencing. The cohort was made up of two young adult volunteers, one female and one male, who were previously healthy. Results the study describes overall, beyond this receptor: SARS-CoV-2 specificity of the second-wave clones peaking on day 37 was not confirmed. Contracting CD4+ clones turned up mainly in the CM and EM memory subsets, whereas EMRA was where CD8+ clones were enriched. The study covered only a couple of mild cases, and larger cohorts including severe cases with pre-infection samples were considered necessary. Some responding clones were detected in pre-infection memory, suggesting pre-existing cross-reactive memory T cells joined the SARS-CoV-2 response. Clones that contracted from day 15 to 85 showed balanced CD4/CD8 phenotypes, whereas a second wave of clones that expanded from day 15 to 37 leaned towards CD4+.

The sample was run on an Illumina NovaSeq 6000. cDNA libraries for TCRalpha and TCRbeta were prepared by 5'RACE using constant-segment primers, with sample barcodes and unique molecular identifiers added. RNA was extracted from every sample with Trizol reagent. Library amplification was performed in two PCR steps, and a second sample barcode and Illumina TruSeq adapters were introduced in the second step. Sequencing of libraries was performed on an Illumina NovaSeq with 2 x 150 bp paired-end reads. The study's own analysis went as follows. Reads were demultiplexed and collapsed into UMI-guided consensus sequences with migec v1.2.7. Using mixcr v2.1.11, the UMI consensuses were aligned to TRA and TRB V and J templates and assembled into clonotypes. A clonotype was counted as expanded or contracted only if both edgeR and NoisET called the change significant, with noise models trained on biological replicates. For edgeR calls, a false discovery rate-adjusted p below 0.01 and a log2 fold-change threshold of 1 were applied. As an exploratory analysis of dynamics, max-normalized trajectories of the 1000 most abundant clonotypes were examined by PCA with hierarchical clustering. Each responding clone was given a CD4 or CD8 phenotype based on the CD4+ and CD8+ repertoires, which had been sequenced separately. The raw public reads went through TCRdb reprocessing: fastp at Q25, MiXCR clone calling, in-frame beta chains kept. Each entry is one CDR3 protein sequence, shown with its most common DNA and genes. V and J calls and clone size were set by TCRdb, not the authors. This sample gives around 100,000 distinct CDR3 sequences in total; roughly 11% of them show up just once. The ten largest clonotypes hold about 40% of the sample.

Ficoll-Paque density gradient centrifugation was the method used to isolate PBMCs. Including the terminal cysteine and phenylalanine, the CDR3 comprises 17 residues. The only DNA kept is the CDR3, 51 bases in frame from the first base. Deletion took 3 bases off V and 0 bases off J, with a span of 15 bases between the germline ends. In the germline V gene (reference sequence), CDR1 corresponds to LNHNV and CDR2 to YYDKDF. The chain is made from TRBV15 and TRBJ2-1, with a tentative D gene TRBD2 over 6 matching bases. The receptor's source is a man in his late teens or twenties who had mild COVID-19 (a few samples of this study predate the infection). The sample titles of this study are shuffled in the database, so cell type and time point are left out; the donor was told from shared clones. Sequencing was carried out using PBMCs or a T cell subset sorted from them (not recorded which). The CDR3 corresponds to CATSRPKRASSYNEQFF. At the DNA level, the sequence is TGTGCCACCAGCAGGCCGAAGCGGGCAAGCTCCTACAATGAGCAGTTCTTC.